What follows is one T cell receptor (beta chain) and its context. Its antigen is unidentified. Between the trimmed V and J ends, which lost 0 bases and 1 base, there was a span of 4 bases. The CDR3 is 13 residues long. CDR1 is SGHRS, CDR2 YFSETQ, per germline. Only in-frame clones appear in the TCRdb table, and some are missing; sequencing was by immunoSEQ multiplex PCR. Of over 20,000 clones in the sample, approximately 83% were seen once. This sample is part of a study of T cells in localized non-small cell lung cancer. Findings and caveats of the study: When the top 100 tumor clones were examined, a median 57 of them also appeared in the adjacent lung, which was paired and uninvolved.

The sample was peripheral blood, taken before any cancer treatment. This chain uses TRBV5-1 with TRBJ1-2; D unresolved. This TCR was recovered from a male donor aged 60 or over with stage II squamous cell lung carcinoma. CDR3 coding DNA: TGCGCCAGCAGCTTGGACGGTAACTATGGCTACACCTTC. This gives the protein CASSLDGNYGYTF.